These 20 T cell receptor beta chains came from one sample sequenced in a study of blood T cell repertoires in COVID-19. The data were produced by immunoSEQ multiplex PCR, yet TCRdb's version contains in-frame clones alone and is incomplete. This table holds roughly 14,000 clones, 80% to 95% found once. Material for sequencing was peripheral blood. Every receptor here comes from a human donor with active COVID-19. The donor label of this sample is uncertain.

V is TRBV6-5 and J is TRBJ2-3; D is perhaps TRBD2 (6 bases). Germline loops: CDR1 MNHEY, CDR2 SVGAGI. V lost 10 bases to trimming and J lost 0 bases, with 14 bases between them. This CDR3 is built from 14 residues. The CDR3 sequence: CATRSGESTDTQYF. For the CDR3, the DNA is TGTGCCACCAGATCGGGGGAGAGCACAGATACGCAGTATTTT.

The chain uses TRBV21-1 and TRBJ1-2; the DNA was not compared with TRBD1, the D call given in the table. TRBV21-1 is a pseudogene locus. The CDR3 extends over 14 amino acids. The CDR3 coding sequence is TGTGCCAGCAGCAATGAGGACAGGGGCTATGGCTACACCTTC. This codes for CASSNEDRGYGYTF.

The chain recombines TRBV3-1 (or the pseudogene TRBV3-2) with TRBJ1-1; D is uncertain. CDR3 length: 16 residues. Trimming left V 3 bases short and J 6 bases short, with 20 bases between. Germline V gene sequence: CDR1 LGHDT, CDR2 YNNKEL (reference sequence). The CDR3 sequence is CASSHVFGPGIPEAFF. In nucleotides, the CDR3 is TGTGCCAGCAGCCATGTATTCGGCCCCGGGATCCCTGAAGCTTTCTTT.

This sequence joins TRBV6-2 or TRBV6-3 and TRBJ2-5, with 7 bases that match TRBD1. This CDR3 region has 14 residues. Looked up from germline, CDR1 is MNHEY and CDR2 is SVGEGT. V gave up 5 bases and J gave up 5 bases; unmatched junction bases: 8. CDR3 amino acids: CASSTRTGRETQYF. The CDR3, as DNA: TGTGCCAGCAGTACCAGGACAGGCCGGGAGACCCAGTACTTC.

The CDR3 loop is CASSLATGLNTEAFF. CDR3 nucleotides: TGTGCCAGCAGCTTAGCGACAGGCTTGAACACTGAAGCTTTCTTT. The V gene is TRBV7-2, the J gene TRBJ1-1; tentative D call: TRBD1 (6 bases). The CDR3 loop spans 15 amino acids. V was pared by 0 bases and J by 0 bases, with 8 bases between. CDR1 and CDR2 from the germline V gene are SGHTA and FQGNSA.

The chain is built from TRBV24-1 and TRBJ2-5, with 9 nucleotides matching TRBD1. The J segment lost 4 bases and the V segment lost 4 bases, leaving 9 bases of the junction unmatched. The CDR3 consists of 16 residues. Looked up from germline, CDR1 is KGHDR and CDR2 is SFDVKD. CDR3 in DNA: TGTGCCACCAGTGAAAACCCCGGGACAGGGCGAGAGACCCAGTACTTC. It translates to CATSENPGTGRETQYF.

The chain carries TRBV4-1 and TRBJ2-1; D uncertain. V dropped 5 bases and J dropped 3 bases, with 11 bases sitting between them. Germline lookup yields CDR1 MGHRA and CDR2 YSYEKL. There are 14 residues in the CDR3. In DNA form, the CDR3 reads TGCGCCAGCAGCGACACATTCCACTACAATGAGCAGTTCTTC. Translation: CASSDTFHYNEQFF.

The chain has TRBV7-2 and TRBJ1-5, with 9 bases aligning to TRBD1. With 5 bases clipped from V and 0 bases from J, the junction kept 5 bases outside the gene matches. CDR1 is SGHTA, CDR2 FQGNSA, per germline. The CDR3 length is 16 residues. The CDR3 sequence: CASSITGGFSNQPQHF. In nucleotides, the CDR3 is TGTGCCAGCAGCATCACAGGGGGCTTTAGCAATCAGCCCCAGCATTTT. Complete variable domain (other parts from reference TRBV7-2 and TRBJ1-5): GAGVSQSPSNKVTEKGKDVELRCDPISGHTALYWYRQSLGQGLEFLIYFQGNSAPDKSGLPSDRFSAERTGGSVSTLTIQRTQQEDSAVYLCASSITGGFSNQPQHFGDGTRLSIL.

This chain connects TRBV30 to TRBJ1-5, with a tentative D call TRBD1 (5 bases). The CDR3 runs to 13 residues. Germline V gene sequence: CDR1 GTSNPN, CDR2 SVGIG (reference sequence). The V and J ends lost 1 base and 5 bases respectively, with 9 bases between them. The DNA for the CDR3 is TGTGCCTGGAGTGCGGAAGGGGATCAGCCCCAGCATTTT. The encoded protein is CAWSAEGDQPQHF.

This chain uses TRBV28 with TRBJ1-6, with D unclear. V was shortened by 6 bases and J by 7 bases, with 13 bases between the two germline ends. CDR1 is MDHEN, CDR2 SYDVKM, per germline. The CDR3 runs to 14 residues. The CDR3 coding sequence is TGTGCCAGCAGCCTCCCGGGGAGCAATTCACCCCTCCACTTT. The encoded protein is CASSLPGSNSPLHF.

This CDR3 reads CAWKRLAGGLGEQFF. The CDR3 DNA sequence: TGTGCCTGGAAGAGACTAGCGGGAGGGCTAGGTGAGCAGTTCTTC. This chain joins TRBV30 and TRBJ2-1, with 14 bases aligning to TRBD2. The CDR3 has 15 amino acids. Trimming at V came to 4 bases and at J to 9 bases, leaving 8 bases not matched to a gene. CDR1 GTSNPN and CDR2 SVGIG come from the germline V gene (reference sequence).

The CDR3 region has the DNA TGTGCCAGCAGCTTAGTTTTTGGGCGGACACCCGTTCTGTACGAGCAGTACTTC. This encodes CASSLVFGRTPVLYEQYF. The genes are TRBV7-6 and TRBJ2-7; tentative D call: TRBD1 (5 bases). This CDR3 contains 18 residues. Trimming removed 1 base from V and 4 bases from J, with 23 bases in between. The germline gives CDR1 SGHVS, CDR2 FNYEAQ.

The V gene is TRBV5-1, the J gene TRBJ1-2; D might be TRBD1 (6 bases). The CDR3 length is 15 residues. From germline, CDR1 is SGHRS and CDR2 YFSETQ. Trimming pared 4 bases from V and 0 bases from J, leaving 13 bases between. For the CDR3, the DNA is TGCGCCAGCAGCCTAGAGGACAGTACTAACTATGGCTACACCTTC. Its translation: CASSLEDSTNYGYTF.

The CDR3 sequence is CASSPGTGTWTQYF. CDR3 in DNA: TGTGCCAGCAGTCCCGGGACAGGGACTTGGACCCAGTACTTC. This chain joins TRBV27 and TRBJ2-5; TRBD1 agrees at 9 bases. The germline CDR1 and CDR2 sequences are MNHEY and SMNVEV (reference sequence). The CDR3 covers 14 residues. The ends lost 5 bases at V and 7 bases at J; junction bases unmatched: 8.

This chain joins TRBV6-1 and TRBJ1-3; possibly TRBD1 for D (6 bases). The CDR3 has 15 amino acids. V shed 2 bases and J shed 0 bases, with 8 bases lying between them. Germline V CDR1 and CDR2: MNHNS, SASEGT. CDR3: CASSETGSSGNTIYF. In DNA form, the CDR3 reads TGTGCCAGCAGTGAAACAGGGAGCTCTGGAAACACCATATATTTT.

The J gene is TRBJ1-3, the V gene TRBV7-2; 9 bases line up with TRBD1. CDR3 size: 15 residues. CDR1 and CDR2 from the germline V gene are SGHTA and FQGNSA. The ends lost 11 bases at V and 6 bases at J; junction bases unmatched: 14. The CDR3 spells CASGPATGGENTIYF. CDR3 DNA sequence: TGTGCCTCAGGCCCCGCGACAGGGGGAGAAAACACCATATATTTT.

V and J are TRBV28 and TRBJ1-5; D is perhaps TRBD1 (5 bases). This CDR3 comprises 16 residues. Germline CDR1 is MDHEN and CDR2 is SYDVKM. V lost 4 bases and J lost 2, with 15 bases in between. The CDR3 DNA reads as TGTGCCAGCAGTTCCACTCCGGGACTGGGCAATCAGCCCCAGCATTTT. Translation: CASSSTPGLGNQPQHF. Variable domain in full (rest from reference TRBV28 and TRBJ1-5): DVKVTQSSRYLVKRTGEKVFLECVQDMDHENMFWYRQDPGLGLRLIYFSYDVKMKEKGDIPEGYSVSREKKERFSLILESASTNQTSMYLCASSSTPGLGNQPQHFGDGTRLSIL.

The chain couples TRBV4-1 to TRBJ2-4; perhaps TRBD2 as D (6 bases). Trimming cost V 3 bases and J 1 base, with 19 bases left between them. The CDR3 contains 18 residues. The germline V gene has CDR1 MGHRA and CDR2 YSYEKL. The CDR3: CASSHLGGVVMAKNIQYF. The CDR3 DNA reads as TGCGCCAGCAGCCATCTAGGAGGGGTAGTAATGGCCAAAAACATTCAGTACTTC.

In its sample, this clone was seen once. V and J are TRBV2 and TRBJ1-2, with a possible D match to TRBD1 (6 bases). The V gene's germline CDR1 is SNHLY and CDR2 FYNNEI. V was clipped by 4 bases and J by 4 bases, with 13 bases between them. CDR3 length: 14 residues. The CDR3 protein is CASSVLGGTYGYTF. Written as DNA, the CDR3 is TGTGCCAGCAGTGTCCTAGGGGGTACCTATGGCTACACCTTC.

This clone was recorded once. The rearrangement uses TRBV3-1 (or the pseudogene TRBV3-2) and TRBJ2-1; 10 bases align to TRBD2. The CDR3 extends over 15 amino acids. Germline V gene data show CDR1 as LGHDT and CDR2 as YNNKEL (reference sequence). The V gene end was trimmed by 5 bases and the J gene end by 6 bases; junction bases not matched to a gene: 7. CDR3 in DNA: TGTGCCAGCAGCTTTGAGCGGGGGGGCCCCAATGAGCAGTTCTTC. This sequence encodes CASSFERGGPNEQFF.